What follows are 23 T cell receptor beta chains derived from one specimen sequenced in a study of blood T cell repertoires in COVID-19. TCRdb's copy holds only in-frame clones and misses some; the assay was immunoSEQ multiplex PCR. This sample has some 99,000 clones, with 85% to 90% found just once. Input material: peripheral blood. The receptors shown here come from a human donor in a cohort sampled during active COVID-19.

This clone was observed a handful of times. The V gene is TRBV7-8, the J gene TRBJ2-2; D may be TRBD1 (5 bases). Germline assignment: CDR1 SGHVS and CDR2 FQNEAQ. Trimming stripped 3 bases from V and 6 bases from J, with 14 bases between. There are 15 residues in the CDR3. The CDR3 DNA reads as TGTGCCAGCAGCTTTGACAGAAATACTGCCGGGGAGCTGTTTTTT. Translation gives CASSFDRNTAGELFF. Complete variable domain (other parts from reference TRBV7-8 and TRBJ2-2): GAGVSQSPRYKVAKRGQDVALRCDPISGHVSLFWYQQALGQGPEFLTYFQNEAQLDKSGLPSDRFFAERPEGSVSTLKIQRTQQEDSAVYLCASSFDRNTAGELFFGEGSRLTVL.

The rearrangement links TRBV7-3 to TRBJ2-3; TRBD1 matches at 12 bases. V shed 2 bases and J 4 bases; nucleotides not matched to a gene: 4. CDR1 is SGHTA, CDR2 FQGTGA, per germline. CDR3 length: 16 residues. In nucleotides, the CDR3 is TGTGCCAGCAGCTTAGGGACAGGGGGCGGGTCAGATACGCAGTATTTT. It specifies CASSLGTGGGSDTQYF.

The rearrangement joins TRBV6-5 to TRBJ1-2, with D possibly matching TRBD1 (5 bases). CDR1 is MNHEY and CDR2 is SVGAGI in the germline V gene. V was pared by 8 bases and J by 2 bases, with 15 bases between. This CDR3 has 14 residues. Written as DNA, the CDR3 is TGTGCCAGCGCATTCCTGGGGCAGAACTATGGCTACACCTTC. It yields the protein CASAFLGQNYGYTF.

CDR3 sequence reads: CASSTRGSGNTIYF. The DNA for the CDR3 is TGTGCCAGCAGTACACGGGGATCTGGAAACACCATATATTTT. The chain recombines TRBV6-6 with TRBJ1-3; unclear D gene. The CDR3 has 14 residues. Germline V lookup: CDR1 MNHNY, CDR2 SVGAGI (reference sequence). The V end was cut by 5 bases, the J end by 1 base, with 9 bases between.

This sequence joins TRBV7-2 and TRBJ1-2, with a weak D call TRBD1 (5 bases). Germline CDR1 reads SGHTA; CDR2 reads FQGNSA. There are 15 residues in the CDR3. The V and J ends lost 1 base and 1 base respectively, with 10 bases between them. The CDR3 DNA reads TGTGCCAGCAGCTTAGTGGCAGGGAATAACTATGGCTACACCTTC. Translation gives CASSLVAGNNYGYTF.

Only one count was recorded for this clone. V and J are TRBV9 and TRBJ1-2, with 12 bases aligning to TRBD1. Trimming cost V 3 bases and J 3 bases; bases outside gene matches: 3. Germline V lookup: CDR1 SGDLS, CDR2 YYNGEE. The CDR3 has 15 amino acids. The CDR3 DNA reads as TGTGCCAGCAGCGGCGGGACAGGGGGCGACTATGGCTACACCTTC. Translation gives CASSGGTGGDYGYTF.

The chain's CDR3 is CASSLGFWREQYF. The CDR3 coding sequence is TGTGCCAGCAGCTTAGGATTTTGGCGGGAGCAGTACTTC. The chain uses TRBV7-2 and TRBJ2-7; D ambiguous. The CDR3 loop spans 13 amino acids. Trimming took off 1 base at V and 7 bases at J, with 11 bases between the two ends. Germline V gene data show CDR1 as SGHTA and CDR2 as FQGNSA.

In its sample, this clone was seen once. V gene TRBV5-1 combines with J gene TRBJ1-2; maybe TRBD1 (6 bases). Germline V CDR1 and CDR2: SGHRS, YFSETQ. The CDR3 totals 13 residues. With 0 bases removed from V and 6 bases from J, the gap between germline ends came to 9 bases. The CDR3 sequence: CASSLGPGDGYTF. The CDR3 DNA follows: TGCGCCAGCAGCTTGGGTCCAGGGGATGGCTACACCTTC.

This chain joins TRBV7-9 and TRBJ1-3, with 9 bases identical to TRBD1. V was clipped by 5 bases and J by 4 bases; unmatched bases: 12. Germline V gives CDR1 SEHNR, CDR2 FQNEAQ (reference sequence). This CDR3 contains 17 residues. The CDR3, as DNA: TGTGCCAGCAGCCCGCCGGGGACAGGGAATTTGGGAAACACCATATATTTT. Residues: CASSPPGTGNLGNTIYF.

The chain employs TRBV5-1 and TRBJ1-1, with TRBD1 as a possible D gene (6 bases). V was shortened by 0 bases and J by 6 bases, with 9 bases between the two germline ends. This CDR3 is built from 13 residues. From germline, CDR1 is SGHRS and CDR2 YFSETQ. The CDR3: CASSLVQGSEAFF. Written as DNA, the CDR3 is TGCGCCAGCAGCTTGGTACAGGGTTCTGAAGCTTTCTTT.

The chain carries TRBV6-5 and TRBJ2-7; no reliable D call. The CDR3 spans 11 residues. The germline V and J ends were trimmed by 2 bases and 4 bases, with 3 bases remaining between them. The V gene's germline CDR1 is MNHEY and CDR2 SVGAGI. The CDR3 here is CASSYRYEQYF. In DNA, the CDR3 is TGTGCCAGCAGTTACCGGTACGAGCAGTACTTC.

The sample holds one count of this clone. The chain is built from TRBV5-1 and TRBJ2-2, with 12 bases fitting TRBD2. Germline V lookup: CDR1 SGHRS, CDR2 YFSETQ. J gave up 5 bases and V 3 bases, and 5 bases lay outside the gene matches. The CDR3 sequence is 16 residues long. CDR3 nucleotide sequence: TGCGCCAGCAGCTCGGCCACTAGCGGGGGGACCGGGGAGCTGTTTTTT. This translates into CASSSATSGGTGELFF.

V and J are TRBV24-1 and TRBJ2-3; no clear D gene. V lost 0 bases and J lost 3, with 3 bases in between. This CDR3 spans 13 amino acids. From germline, CDR1 is KGHDR and CDR2 SFDVKD. In DNA form, the CDR3 reads TGTGCCACCAGTGATTTGGAGACAGATACGCAGTATTTT. Its protein product is CATSDLETDTQYF.

This clone appeared once. This chain connects TRBV29-1 to TRBJ1-2; 9 nucleotides match TRBD1. V lost 6 bases and J lost 2; bases outside the gene matches: 7. The CDR3 is 14 residues long. The germline gives CDR1 SQVTM, CDR2 ANQGSEA. The CDR3 nucleotides read TGCAGCGTAGCAACCGGGACAGGGAACTATGGCTACACCTTC. Translated, it gives CSVATGTGNYGYTF.

This chain joins TRBV7-9 and TRBJ2-3; 7 bases are shared with TRBD2. This CDR3 has 18 residues. CDR1 is SEHNR, CDR2 FQNEAQ, per germline (reference sequence). Losses at the gene ends were 4 bases for V and 3 bases for J; bases not matched to a gene: 16. CDR3 region: CASSSGPSGRVGTDTQYF. CDR3 in DNA: TGTGCCAGCAGCTCCGGCCCCAGTGGGAGGGTCGGTACAGATACGCAGTATTTT.

V gene TRBV25-1 combines with J gene TRBJ1-3; TRBD1 might be the D (6 bases). Per the germline V gene, CDR1 is MGHDK and CDR2 is SYGVNS. Trimming pared 5 bases from V and 0 bases from J, leaving 8 bases between. There are 14 residues in the CDR3. Here the CDR3 DNA reads TGTGCCAGCAGTTGGGACACCTCTGGAAACACCATATATTTT. Translating it yields CASSWDTSGNTIYF.

For the CDR3, the DNA is TGTGCCAGCAGCTCCCTGGGAGGTGAGCAGTTCTTC. Translated, it gives CASSSLGGEQFF. This sequence joins TRBV7-3 and TRBJ2-1; weak D call: TRBD2 (6 bases). Germline CDR1 reads SGHTA; CDR2 reads FQGTGA. V lost 4 bases and J lost 9, with 10 bases in between. CDR3 length: 12 amino acids.

The chain employs TRBV6-6 and TRBJ2-3; 11 bases agree with TRBD2. The CDR3 extends over 13 amino acids. Germline V gene lookup returns CDR1 MNHNY and CDR2 SVGAGI (reference sequence). J was trimmed by 13 bases and V by 6 bases; bases with no gene match: 9. The CDR3 bases are TGTGCCAGCAGCCAAGGACCGGGACTAGCGGAGTATTTT. It encodes CASSQGPGLAEYF.

The V and J genes are TRBV9 and TRBJ1-1; D is undetermined. The CDR3 runs 14 residues. V lost 0 bases to trimming and J lost 6 bases, with 12 bases between them. Germline CDR1 reads SGDLS; CDR2 reads YYNGEE. CDR3 coding DNA: TGTGCCAGCAGCGTAGACTCGGGTAGCCCTGAAGCTTTCTTT. Protein: CASSVDSGSPEAFF.

This clone was observed a few times. This sequence joins TRBV19 and TRBJ1-5; 8 bases are shared with TRBD1. J was trimmed by 4 bases and V by 5 bases; bases with no gene match: 7. The CDR3 has 15 amino acids. The germline CDR1 and CDR2 sequences are LNHDA and SQIVND (reference sequence). CDR3 region: CASSFLQGENQPQHF. The DNA for the CDR3 is TGTGCCAGTAGTTTCCTACAGGGGGAGAATCAGCCCCAGCATTTT.

V gene TRBV29-1 combines with J gene TRBJ2-7; TRBD1 aligns across 9 bases. V was pared by 3 bases and J by 4 bases, with 10 bases of the junction left unmatched. Germline assignment: CDR1 SQVTM and CDR2 ANQGSEA. CDR3 length: 15 amino acids. The chain's CDR3 is CSVEGTGNLLYEQYF. CDR3 nucleotides: TGCAGCGTTGAGGGGACAGGGAATTTATTGTACGAGCAGTACTTC.

The table lists this clone with a count of one. The chain combines TRBV3-1 (or the pseudogene TRBV3-2) with TRBJ1-4, with 8 bases aligning to TRBD1. Germline V CDR1 and CDR2: LGHDT, YNNKEL (reference sequence). The CDR3 has 18 amino acids. V shed 4 bases, J shed 2 bases, and the junction held 12 bases outside the gene matches. CDR3 protein: CASSPGTGTWSTNEKLFF. The CDR3 coding sequence is TGTGCCAGCAGCCCTGGGACAGGAACGTGGTCTACTAATGAAAAACTGTTTTTT.

The V and J genes are TRBV9 and TRBJ1-4; D is undetermined. Per germline, CDR1 SGDLS and CDR2 YYNGEE. This CDR3 spans 15 amino acids. Between the trimmed V and J ends, which lost 0 bases and 8 bases, there was a span of 14 bases. The CDR3, as DNA: TGTGCCAGCAGCGTAGACTTCGGGGTTGGGGAAAAACTGTTTTTT. Translation gives CASSVDFGVGEKLFF.